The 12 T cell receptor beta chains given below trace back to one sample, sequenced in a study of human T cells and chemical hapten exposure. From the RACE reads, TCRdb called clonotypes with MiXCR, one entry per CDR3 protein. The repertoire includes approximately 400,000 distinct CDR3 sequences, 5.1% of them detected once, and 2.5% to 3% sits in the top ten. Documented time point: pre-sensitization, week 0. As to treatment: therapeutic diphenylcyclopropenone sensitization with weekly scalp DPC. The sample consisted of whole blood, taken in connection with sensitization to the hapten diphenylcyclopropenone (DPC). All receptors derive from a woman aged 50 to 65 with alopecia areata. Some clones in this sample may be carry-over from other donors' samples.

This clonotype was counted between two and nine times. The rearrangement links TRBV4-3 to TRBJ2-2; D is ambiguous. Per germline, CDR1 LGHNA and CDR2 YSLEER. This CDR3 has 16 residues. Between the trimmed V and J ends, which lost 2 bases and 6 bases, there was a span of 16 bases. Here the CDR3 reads CASSQPIRYVPGELFF. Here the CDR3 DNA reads TGCGCCAGCAGCCAACCCATCAGATACGTCCCCGGGGAGCTGTTTTTT.

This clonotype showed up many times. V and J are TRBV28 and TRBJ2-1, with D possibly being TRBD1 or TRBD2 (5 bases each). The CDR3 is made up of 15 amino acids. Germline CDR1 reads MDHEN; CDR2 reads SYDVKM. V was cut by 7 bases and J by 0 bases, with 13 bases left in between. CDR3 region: CASKIGDRSYNEQFF. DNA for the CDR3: TGTGCCAGCAAAATAGGGGACCGCTCCTACAATGAGCAGTTCTTC. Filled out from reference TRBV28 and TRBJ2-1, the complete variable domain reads DVKVTQSSRYLVKRTGEKVFLECVQDMDHENMFWYRQDPGLGLRLIYFSYDVKMKEKGDIPEGYSVSREKKERFSLILESASTNQTSMYLCASKIGDRSYNEQFFGPGTRLTVL.

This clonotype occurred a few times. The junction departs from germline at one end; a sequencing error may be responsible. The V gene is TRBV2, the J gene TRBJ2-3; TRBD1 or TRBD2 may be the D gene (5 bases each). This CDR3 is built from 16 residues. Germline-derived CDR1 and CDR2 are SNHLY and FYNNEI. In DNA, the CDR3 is TGTGCCAGCACGCTCAACCCGGGACCCCGCGGAGATACGCAGGATTTT. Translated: CASTLNPGPRGDTQDF.

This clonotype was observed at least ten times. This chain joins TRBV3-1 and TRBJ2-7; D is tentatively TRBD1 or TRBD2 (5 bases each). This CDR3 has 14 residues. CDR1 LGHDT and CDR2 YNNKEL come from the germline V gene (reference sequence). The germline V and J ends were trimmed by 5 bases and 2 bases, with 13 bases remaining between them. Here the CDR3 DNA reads TGTGCCAGCAGCTCCACGTGGGGACCCTACGAGCAGTACTTC. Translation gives CASSSTWGPYEQYF.

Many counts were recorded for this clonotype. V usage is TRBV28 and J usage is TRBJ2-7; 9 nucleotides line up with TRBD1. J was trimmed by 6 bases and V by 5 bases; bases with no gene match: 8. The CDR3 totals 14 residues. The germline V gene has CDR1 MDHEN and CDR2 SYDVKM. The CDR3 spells CASSARDRAIEQYF. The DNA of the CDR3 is TGTGCCAGCAGTGCCCGGGACAGGGCCATCGAGCAGTACTTC.

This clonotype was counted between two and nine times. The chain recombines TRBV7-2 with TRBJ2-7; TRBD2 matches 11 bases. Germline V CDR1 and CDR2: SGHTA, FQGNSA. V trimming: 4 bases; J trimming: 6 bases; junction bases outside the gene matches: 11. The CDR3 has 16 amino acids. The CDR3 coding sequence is TGTGCCAGCAGCTCCGGACTAGCGGGCATACTGAGCGAGCAGTACTTC. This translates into CASSSGLAGILSEQYF.

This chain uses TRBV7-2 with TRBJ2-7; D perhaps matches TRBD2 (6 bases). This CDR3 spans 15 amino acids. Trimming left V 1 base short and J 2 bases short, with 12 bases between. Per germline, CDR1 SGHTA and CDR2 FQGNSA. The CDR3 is CASSLDPGLPYEQYF. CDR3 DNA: TGTGCCAGCAGCTTAGATCCGGGACTCCCCTACGAGCAGTACTTC.

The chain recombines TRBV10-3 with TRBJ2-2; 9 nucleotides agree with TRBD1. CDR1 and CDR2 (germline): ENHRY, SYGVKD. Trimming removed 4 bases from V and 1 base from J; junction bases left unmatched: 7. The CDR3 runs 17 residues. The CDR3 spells CAISGDRVVRNTGELFF. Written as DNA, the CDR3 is TGTGCCATCAGTGGGGACAGGGTTGTACGGAACACCGGGGAGCTGTTTTTT.

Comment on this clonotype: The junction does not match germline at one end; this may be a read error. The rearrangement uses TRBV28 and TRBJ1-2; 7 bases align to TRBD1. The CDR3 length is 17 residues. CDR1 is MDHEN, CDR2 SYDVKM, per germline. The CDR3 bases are TGTGCCAGCACCGCCGTACAAACAGGGGTTGGGCTTTATGGTTACACCTTC. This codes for CASTAVQTGVGLYGYTF.

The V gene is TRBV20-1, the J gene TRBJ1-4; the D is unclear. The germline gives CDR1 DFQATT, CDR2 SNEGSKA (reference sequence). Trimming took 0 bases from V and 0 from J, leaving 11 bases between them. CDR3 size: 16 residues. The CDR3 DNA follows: TGCAGTGCTAGAGATCCCCAGGTGGCAACTAATGAAAAACTGTTTTTT. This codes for CSARDPQVATNEKLFF.

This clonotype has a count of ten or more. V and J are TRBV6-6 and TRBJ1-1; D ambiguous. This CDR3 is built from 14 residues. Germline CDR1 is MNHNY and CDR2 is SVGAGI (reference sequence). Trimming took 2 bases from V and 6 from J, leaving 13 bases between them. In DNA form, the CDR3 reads TGTGCCAGCAGTTACGGGAGCAGCAACGCTGAAGCTTTCTTT. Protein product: CASSYGSSNAEAFF.

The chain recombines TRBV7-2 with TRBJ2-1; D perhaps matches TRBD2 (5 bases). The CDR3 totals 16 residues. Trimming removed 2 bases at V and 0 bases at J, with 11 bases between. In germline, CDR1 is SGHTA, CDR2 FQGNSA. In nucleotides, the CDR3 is TGTGCCAGCAGCTTAAATATGGGGAGCTCCTACAATGAGCAGTTCTTC. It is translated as CASSLNMGSSYNEQFF. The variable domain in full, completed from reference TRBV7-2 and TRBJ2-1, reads GAGVSQSPSNKVTEKGKDVELRCDPISGHTALYWYRQSLGQGLEFLIYFQGNSAPDKSGLPSDRFSAERTGGSVSTLTIQRTQQEDSAVYLCASSLNMGSSYNEQFFGPGTRLTVL.